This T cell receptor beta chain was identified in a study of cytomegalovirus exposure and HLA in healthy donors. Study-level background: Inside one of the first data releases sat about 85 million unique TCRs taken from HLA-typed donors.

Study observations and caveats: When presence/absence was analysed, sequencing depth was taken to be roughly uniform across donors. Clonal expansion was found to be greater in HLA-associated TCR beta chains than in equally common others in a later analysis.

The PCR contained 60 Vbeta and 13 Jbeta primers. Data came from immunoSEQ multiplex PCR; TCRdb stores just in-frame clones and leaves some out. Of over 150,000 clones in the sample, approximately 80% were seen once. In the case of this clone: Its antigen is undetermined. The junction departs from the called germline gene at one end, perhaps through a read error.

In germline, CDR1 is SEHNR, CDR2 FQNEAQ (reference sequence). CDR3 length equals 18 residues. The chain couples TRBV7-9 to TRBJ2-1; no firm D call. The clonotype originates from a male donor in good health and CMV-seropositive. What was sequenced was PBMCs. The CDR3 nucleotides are TGTTCCAGCAGCTTAGCTCTTCGAGGCAGCAGCTCCTACAATGAGCAGTTCTTC. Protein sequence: CSSSLALRGSSSYNEQFF.